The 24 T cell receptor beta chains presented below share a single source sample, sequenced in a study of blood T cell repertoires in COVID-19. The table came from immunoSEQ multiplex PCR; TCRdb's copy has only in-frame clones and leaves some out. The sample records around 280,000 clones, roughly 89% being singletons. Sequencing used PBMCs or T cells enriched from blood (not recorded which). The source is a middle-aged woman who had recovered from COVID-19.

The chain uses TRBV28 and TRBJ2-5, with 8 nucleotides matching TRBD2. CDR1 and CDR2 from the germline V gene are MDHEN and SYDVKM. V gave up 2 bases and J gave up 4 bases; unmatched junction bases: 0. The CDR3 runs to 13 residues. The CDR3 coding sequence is TGTGCCAGCAGTTTACGGGAGGGAGAGACCCAGTACTTC. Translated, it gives CASSLREGETQYF.

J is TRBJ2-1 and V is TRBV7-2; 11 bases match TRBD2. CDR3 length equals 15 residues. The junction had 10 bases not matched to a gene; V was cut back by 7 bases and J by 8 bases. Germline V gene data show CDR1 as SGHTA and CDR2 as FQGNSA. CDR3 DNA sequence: TGTGCCAGCAAACCCCTAGCGGGAGGCTTGGATGAGCAGTTCTTC. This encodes CASKPLAGGLDEQFF.

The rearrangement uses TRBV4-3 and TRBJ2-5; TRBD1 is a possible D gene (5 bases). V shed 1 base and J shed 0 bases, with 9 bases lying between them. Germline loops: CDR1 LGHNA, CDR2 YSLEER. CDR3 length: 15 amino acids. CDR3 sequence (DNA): TGCGCCAGCAGCCAAGGGGGCAGAGACCAAGAGACCCAGTACTTC. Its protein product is CASSQGGRDQETQYF.

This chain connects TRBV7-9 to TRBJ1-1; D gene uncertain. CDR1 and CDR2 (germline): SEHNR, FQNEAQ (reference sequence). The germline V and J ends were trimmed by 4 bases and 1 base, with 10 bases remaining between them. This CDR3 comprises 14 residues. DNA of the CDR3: TGTGCCAGCAGCTACGCACAGAAGAACACTGAAGCTTTCTTT. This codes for CASSYAQKNTEAFF.

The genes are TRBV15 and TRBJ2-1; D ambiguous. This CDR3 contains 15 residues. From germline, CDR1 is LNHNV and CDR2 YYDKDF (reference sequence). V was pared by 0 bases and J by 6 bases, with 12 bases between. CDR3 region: CATSRDSRQTNEQFF. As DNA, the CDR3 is TGTGCCACCAGCAGAGATAGCCGGCAGACCAATGAGCAGTTCTTC.

The CDR3 bases are TGTGCCAGCAGTGGACCGCGGGCCTCACCCGAGCAGTACTTC. It yields the protein CASSGPRASPEQYF. This chain links TRBV2 with TRBJ2-7; weak D call: TRBD2 (5 bases). CDR1 and CDR2 from the germline V gene are SNHLY and FYNNEI. V lost 4 bases, J lost 6 bases, and 16 bases lay in between. CDR3 size: 14 residues.

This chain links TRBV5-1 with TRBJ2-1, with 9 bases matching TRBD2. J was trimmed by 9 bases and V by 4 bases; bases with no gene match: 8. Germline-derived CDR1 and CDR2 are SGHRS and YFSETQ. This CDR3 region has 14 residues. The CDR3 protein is CASSPRGGRGEQFF. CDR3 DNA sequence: TGCGCCAGCAGCCCCAGGGGCGGGAGGGGTGAGCAGTTCTTC.

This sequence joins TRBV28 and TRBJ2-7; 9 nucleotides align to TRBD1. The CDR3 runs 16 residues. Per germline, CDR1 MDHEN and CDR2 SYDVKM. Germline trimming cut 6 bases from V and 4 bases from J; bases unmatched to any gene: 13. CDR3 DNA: TGTGCCAGCAGGCGACCCGGGGGGACAGGGATTTACGAGCAGTACTTC. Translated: CASRRPGGTGIYEQYF. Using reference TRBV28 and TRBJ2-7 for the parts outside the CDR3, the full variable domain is DVKVTQSSRYLVKRTGEKVFLECVQDMDHENMFWYRQDPGLGLRLIYFSYDVKMKEKGDIPEGYSVSREKKERFSLILESASTNQTSMYLCASRRPGGTGIYEQYFGPGTRLTVT.

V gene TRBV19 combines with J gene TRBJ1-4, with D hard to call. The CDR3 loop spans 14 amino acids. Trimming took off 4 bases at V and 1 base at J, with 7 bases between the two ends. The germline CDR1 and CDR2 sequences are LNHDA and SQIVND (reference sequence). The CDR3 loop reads CASSTAGTNEKLFF. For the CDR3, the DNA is TGTGCCAGTAGTACAGCGGGAACTAATGAAAAACTGTTTTTT.

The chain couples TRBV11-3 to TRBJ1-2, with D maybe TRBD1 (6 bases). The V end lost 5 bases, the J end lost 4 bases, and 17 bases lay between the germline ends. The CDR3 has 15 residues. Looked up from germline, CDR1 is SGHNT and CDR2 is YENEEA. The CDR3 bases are TGTGCCAGCAGCGACCGGGACACTCAGACCTATGGCTACACCTTC. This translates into CASSDRDTQTYGYTF.

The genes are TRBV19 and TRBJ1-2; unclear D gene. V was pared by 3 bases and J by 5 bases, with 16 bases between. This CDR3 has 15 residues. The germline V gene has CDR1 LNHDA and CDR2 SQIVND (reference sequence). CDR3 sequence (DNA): TGTGCCAGTAGTATGGCGAGGTACTCGGGATATGGCTACACCTTC. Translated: CASSMARYSGYGYTF.

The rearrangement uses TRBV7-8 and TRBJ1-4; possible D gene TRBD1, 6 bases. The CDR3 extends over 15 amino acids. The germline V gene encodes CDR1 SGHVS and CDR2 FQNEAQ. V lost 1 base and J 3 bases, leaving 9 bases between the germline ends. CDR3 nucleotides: TGTGCCAGCAGCTTAGTTGCAGGGGCTAATGAAAAACTGTTTTTT. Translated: CASSLVAGANEKLFF.

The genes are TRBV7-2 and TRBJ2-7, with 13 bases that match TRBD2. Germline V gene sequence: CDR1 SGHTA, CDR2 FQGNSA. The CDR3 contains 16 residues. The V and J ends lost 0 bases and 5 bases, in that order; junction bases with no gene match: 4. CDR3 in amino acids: CASSLAGTSGRDEQYF. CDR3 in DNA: TGTGCCAGCAGCTTAGCCGGAACTAGCGGGAGGGACGAGCAGTACTTC.

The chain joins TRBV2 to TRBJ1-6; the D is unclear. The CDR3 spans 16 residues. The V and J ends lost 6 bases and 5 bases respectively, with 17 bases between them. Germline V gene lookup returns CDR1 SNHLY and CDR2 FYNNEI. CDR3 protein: CASRGIVQRNNSPLHF. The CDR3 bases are TGTGCCAGCAGAGGGATAGTTCAGCGGAATAATTCACCCCTCCACTTT.

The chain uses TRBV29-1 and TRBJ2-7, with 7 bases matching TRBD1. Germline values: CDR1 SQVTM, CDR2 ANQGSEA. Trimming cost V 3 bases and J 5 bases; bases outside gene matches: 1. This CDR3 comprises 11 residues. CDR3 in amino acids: CSVETGNEQYF. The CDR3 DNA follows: TGCAGCGTTGAGACAGGGAACGAGCAGTACTTC.

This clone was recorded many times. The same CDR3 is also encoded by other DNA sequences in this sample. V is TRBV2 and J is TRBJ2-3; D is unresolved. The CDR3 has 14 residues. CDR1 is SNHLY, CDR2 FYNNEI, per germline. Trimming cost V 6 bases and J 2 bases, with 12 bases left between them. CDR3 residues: CASSRSGTTDTQYF. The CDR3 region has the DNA TGTGCCAGCAGCAGATCGGGTACCACAGATACGCAGTATTTT.

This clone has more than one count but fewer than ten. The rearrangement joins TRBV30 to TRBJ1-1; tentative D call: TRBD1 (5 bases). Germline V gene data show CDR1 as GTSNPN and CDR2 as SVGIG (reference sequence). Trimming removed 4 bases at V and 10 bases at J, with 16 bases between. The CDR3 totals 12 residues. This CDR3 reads CAWNAGGVAAFF. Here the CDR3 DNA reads TGTGCCTGGAATGCTGGAGGGGTGGCAGCTTTCTTT.

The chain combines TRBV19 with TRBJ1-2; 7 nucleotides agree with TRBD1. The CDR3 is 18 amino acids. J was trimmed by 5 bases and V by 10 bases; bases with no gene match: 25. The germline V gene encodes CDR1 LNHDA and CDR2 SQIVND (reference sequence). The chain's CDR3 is CATRERSGDSRPFYGYTF. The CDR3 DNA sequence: TGTGCCACTAGAGAACGATCCGGGGACAGCCGACCCTTTTATGGCTACACCTTC.

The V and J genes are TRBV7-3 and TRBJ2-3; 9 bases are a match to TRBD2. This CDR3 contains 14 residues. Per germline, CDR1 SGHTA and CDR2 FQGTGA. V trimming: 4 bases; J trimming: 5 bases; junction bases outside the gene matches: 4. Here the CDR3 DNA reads TGTGCCAGCAGCTCTGAACTAGCGGGAGATACGCAGTATTTT. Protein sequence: CASSSELAGDTQYF.

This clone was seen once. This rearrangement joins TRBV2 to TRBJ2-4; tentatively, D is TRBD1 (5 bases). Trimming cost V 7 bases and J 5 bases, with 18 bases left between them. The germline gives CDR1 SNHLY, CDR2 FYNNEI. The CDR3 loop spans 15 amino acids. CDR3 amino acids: CASKRAGSTENIQYF. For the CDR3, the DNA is TGTGCCAGCAAAAGAGCAGGGTCGACCGAAAACATTCAGTACTTC.

Written as DNA, the CDR3 is TGTGCCAGCAGCCCCGGAACGGGCCGCGGGGGCGAGCAGTACTTC. This sequence encodes CASSPGTGRGGEQYF. The chain uses TRBV3-1 (or the pseudogene TRBV3-2) and TRBJ2-7, with 7 bases lining up with TRBD2. The V gene's germline CDR1 is LGHDT and CDR2 YNNKEL (reference sequence). J was trimmed by 6 bases and V by 4 bases; bases with no gene match: 12. The CDR3 has 15 amino acids.

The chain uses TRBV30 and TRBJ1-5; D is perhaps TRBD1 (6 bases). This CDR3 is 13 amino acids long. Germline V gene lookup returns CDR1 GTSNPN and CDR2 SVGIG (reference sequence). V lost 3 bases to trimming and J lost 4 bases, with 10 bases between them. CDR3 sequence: CAWSIQGNQPQHF. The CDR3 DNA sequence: TGTGCCTGGAGCATTCAGGGGAATCAGCCCCAGCATTTT.

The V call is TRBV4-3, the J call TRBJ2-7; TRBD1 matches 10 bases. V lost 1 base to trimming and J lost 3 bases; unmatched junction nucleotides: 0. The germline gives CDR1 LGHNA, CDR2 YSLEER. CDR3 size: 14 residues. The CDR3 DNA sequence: TGCGCCAGCAGCCAAGGGGACAGGGGCTACGAGCAGTACTTC. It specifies CASSQGDRGYEQYF.

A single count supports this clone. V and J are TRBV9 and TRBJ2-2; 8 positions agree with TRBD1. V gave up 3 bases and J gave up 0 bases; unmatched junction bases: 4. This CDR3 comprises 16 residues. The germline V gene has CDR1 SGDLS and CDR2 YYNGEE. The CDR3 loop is CASSAGQAANTGELFF. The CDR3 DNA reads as TGTGCCAGCAGCGCGGGACAGGCTGCGAACACCGGGGAGCTGTTTTTT. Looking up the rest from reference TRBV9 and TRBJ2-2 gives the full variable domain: DSGVTQTPKHLITATGQRVTLRCSPRSGDLSVYWYQQSLDQGLQFLIQYYNGEERAKGNILERFSAQQFPDLHSELNLSSLELGDSALYFCASSAGQAANTGELFFGEGSRLTVL.